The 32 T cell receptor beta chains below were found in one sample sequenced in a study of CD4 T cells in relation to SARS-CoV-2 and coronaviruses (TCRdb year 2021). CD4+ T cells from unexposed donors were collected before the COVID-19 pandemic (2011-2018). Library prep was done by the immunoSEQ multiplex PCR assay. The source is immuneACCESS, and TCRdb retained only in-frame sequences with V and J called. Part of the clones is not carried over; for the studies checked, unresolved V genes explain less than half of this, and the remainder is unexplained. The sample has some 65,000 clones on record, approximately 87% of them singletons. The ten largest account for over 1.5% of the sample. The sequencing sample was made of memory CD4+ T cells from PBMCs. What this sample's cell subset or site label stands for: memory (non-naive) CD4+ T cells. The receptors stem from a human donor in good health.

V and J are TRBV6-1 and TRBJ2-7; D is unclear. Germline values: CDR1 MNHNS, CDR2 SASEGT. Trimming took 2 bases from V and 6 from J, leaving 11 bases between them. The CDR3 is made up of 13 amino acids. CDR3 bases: TGTGCCAGCAGTGAATTTGGATCCGGCGAGCAGTACTTC. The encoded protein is CASSEFGSGEQYF.

The CDR3 sequence: CASSYEQYSNQPQHF. The CDR3, as DNA: TGTGCCAGCAGTTACGAGCAATATAGCAATCAGCCCCAGCATTTT. This rearrangement joins TRBV6-6 to TRBJ1-5; D gene unclear. Germline lookup yields CDR1 MNHNY and CDR2 SVGAGI (reference sequence). This CDR3 is 15 amino acids long. The V end lost 2 bases, the J end lost 0 bases, and 8 bases lay between the germline ends.

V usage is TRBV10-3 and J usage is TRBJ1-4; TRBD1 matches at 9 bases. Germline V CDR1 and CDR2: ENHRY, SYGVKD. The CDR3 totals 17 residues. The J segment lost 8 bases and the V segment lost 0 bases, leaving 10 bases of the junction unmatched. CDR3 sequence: CAISESAGTGFWEKLFF. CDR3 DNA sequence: TGTGCCATCAGTGAGTCCGCCGGGACAGGGTTTTGGGAAAAACTGTTTTTT.

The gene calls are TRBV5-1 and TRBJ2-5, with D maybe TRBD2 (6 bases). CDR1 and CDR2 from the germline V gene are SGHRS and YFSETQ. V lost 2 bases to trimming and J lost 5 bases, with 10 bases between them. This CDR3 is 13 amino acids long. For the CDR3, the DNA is TGCGCCAGCAGCTTCACTAGCCCGGAGACCCAGTACTTC. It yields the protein CASSFTSPETQYF.

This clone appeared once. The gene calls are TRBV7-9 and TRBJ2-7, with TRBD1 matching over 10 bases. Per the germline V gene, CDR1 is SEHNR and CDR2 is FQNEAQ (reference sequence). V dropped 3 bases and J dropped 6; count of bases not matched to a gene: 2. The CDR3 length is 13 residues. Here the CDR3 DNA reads TGTGCCAGCAGCTTTAGGACAGGGGGCGAGCAGTACTTC. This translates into CASSFRTGGEQYF. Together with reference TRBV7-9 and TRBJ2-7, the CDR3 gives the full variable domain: DTGVSQNPRHKITKRGQNVTFRCDPISEHNRLYWYRQTLGQGPEFLTYFQNEAQLEKSRLLSDRFSAERPKGSFSTLEIQRTEQGDSAMYLCASSFRTGGEQYFGPGTRLTVT.

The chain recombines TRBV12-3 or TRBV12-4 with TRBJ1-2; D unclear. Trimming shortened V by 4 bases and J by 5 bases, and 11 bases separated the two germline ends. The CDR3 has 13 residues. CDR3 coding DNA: TGTGCCAGCAGTTCAACAAGGGAGTATGGCTACACCTTC. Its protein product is CASSSTREYGYTF.

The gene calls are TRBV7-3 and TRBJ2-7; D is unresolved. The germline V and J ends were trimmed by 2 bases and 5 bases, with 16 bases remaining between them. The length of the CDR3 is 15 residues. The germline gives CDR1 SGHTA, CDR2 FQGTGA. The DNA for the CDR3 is TGTGCCAGCAGCTTATTTTCGTCGACATCCGACGAGCAGTACTTC. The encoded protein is CASSLFSSTSDEQYF.

As DNA, the CDR3 is TGTGCCCTAAGTCTCGGGGATCGCCAAGACATTCAGTACTTC. It encodes CALSLGDRQDIQYF. The chain has TRBV5-4 and TRBJ2-4; D perhaps matches TRBD2 (5 bases). Germline loops: CDR1 SGHNT, CDR2 YYREEE (reference sequence). The CDR3 spans 14 residues. The V gene lost 10 bases and the J gene lost 8 bases, with 22 bases spanning the gap.

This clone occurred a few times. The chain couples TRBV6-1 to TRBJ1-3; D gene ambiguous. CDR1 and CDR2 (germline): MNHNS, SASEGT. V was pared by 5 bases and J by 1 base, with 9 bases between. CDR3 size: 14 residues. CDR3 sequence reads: CASSPSDSGNTIYF. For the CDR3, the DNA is TGTGCCAGCAGTCCATCAGATTCTGGAAACACCATATATTTT.

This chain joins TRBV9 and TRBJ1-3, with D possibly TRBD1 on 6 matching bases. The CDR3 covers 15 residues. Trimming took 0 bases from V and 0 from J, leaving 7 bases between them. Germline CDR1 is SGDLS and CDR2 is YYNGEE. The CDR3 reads CASSVGDTSGNTIYF. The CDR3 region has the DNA TGTGCCAGCAGCGTAGGGGACACCTCTGGAAACACCATATATTTT.

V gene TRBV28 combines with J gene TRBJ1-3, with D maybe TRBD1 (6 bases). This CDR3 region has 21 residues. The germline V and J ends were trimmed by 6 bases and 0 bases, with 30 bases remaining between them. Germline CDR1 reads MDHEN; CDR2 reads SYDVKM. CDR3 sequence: CASRPPVGAKLGSLSGNTIYF. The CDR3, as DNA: TGTGCCAGCAGACCCCCCGTGGGGGCTAAGTTAGGAAGTCTCTCTGGAAACACCATATATTTT.

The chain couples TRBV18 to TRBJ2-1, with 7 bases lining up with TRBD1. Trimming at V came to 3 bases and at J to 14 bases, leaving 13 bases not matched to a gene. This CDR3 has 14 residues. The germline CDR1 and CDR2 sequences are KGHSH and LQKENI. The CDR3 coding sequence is TGTGCCAGCTCACCTTTGGTGCAGGGGGATTCGGAGTTCTTC. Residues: CASSPLVQGDSEFF.

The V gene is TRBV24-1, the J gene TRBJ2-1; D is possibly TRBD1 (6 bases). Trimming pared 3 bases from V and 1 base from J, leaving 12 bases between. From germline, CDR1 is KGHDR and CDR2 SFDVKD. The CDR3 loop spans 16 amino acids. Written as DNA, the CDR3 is TGTGCCACCAGTGATCCGACAGGAGCATCCTACAATGAGCAGTTCTTC. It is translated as CATSDPTGASYNEQFF.

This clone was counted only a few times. CDR3 loop: CASGLGILAGAETQYF. DNA of the CDR3: TGTGCTAGTGGTTTGGGGATCCTCGCGGGAGCAGAGACCCAGTACTTC. The chain is built from TRBV12-5 and TRBJ2-5; 7 bases are a match to TRBD2. Germline V lookup: CDR1 LGHNT, CDR2 FRNRAP. The CDR3 sequence is 16 residues long. V shed 1 base, J shed 4 bases, and the junction held 9 bases outside the gene matches.

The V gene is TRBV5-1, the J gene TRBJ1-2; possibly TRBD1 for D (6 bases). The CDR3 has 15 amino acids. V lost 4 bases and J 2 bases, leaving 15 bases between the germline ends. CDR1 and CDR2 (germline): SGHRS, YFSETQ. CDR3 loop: CASSRGGQANYGYTF. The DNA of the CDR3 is TGCGCCAGCAGCCGCGGGGGGCAGGCCAACTATGGCTACACCTTC.

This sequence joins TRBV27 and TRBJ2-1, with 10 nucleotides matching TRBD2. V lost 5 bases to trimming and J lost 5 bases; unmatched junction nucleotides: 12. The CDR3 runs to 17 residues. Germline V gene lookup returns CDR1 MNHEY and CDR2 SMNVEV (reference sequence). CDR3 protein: CASSRLAGVRVDNEQFF. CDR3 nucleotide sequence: TGTGCCAGCAGTCGGCTAGCGGGAGTTCGGGTCGACAATGAGCAGTTCTTC.

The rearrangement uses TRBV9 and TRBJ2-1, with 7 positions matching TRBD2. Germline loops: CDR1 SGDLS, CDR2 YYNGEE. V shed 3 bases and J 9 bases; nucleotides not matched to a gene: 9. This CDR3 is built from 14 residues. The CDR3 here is CASSASGTNSEQFF. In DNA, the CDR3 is TGTGCCAGCAGCGCTTCCGGGACTAATAGTGAGCAGTTCTTC.

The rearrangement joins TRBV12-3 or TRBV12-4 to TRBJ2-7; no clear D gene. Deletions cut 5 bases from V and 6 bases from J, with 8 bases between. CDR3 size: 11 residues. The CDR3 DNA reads TGTGCCAGCAGTGGGCAAATCGAGCAGTACTTC. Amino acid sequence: CASSGQIEQYF.

The chain's CDR3 is CASSFDGTYGYTF. DNA for the CDR3: TGTGCCAGCAGTTTCGACGGTACCTATGGCTACACCTTC. The chain couples TRBV12-3 or TRBV12-4 to TRBJ1-2; D ambiguous. The V gene lost 3 bases and the J gene lost 4 bases, with 9 bases spanning the gap. CDR3 length: 13 amino acids.

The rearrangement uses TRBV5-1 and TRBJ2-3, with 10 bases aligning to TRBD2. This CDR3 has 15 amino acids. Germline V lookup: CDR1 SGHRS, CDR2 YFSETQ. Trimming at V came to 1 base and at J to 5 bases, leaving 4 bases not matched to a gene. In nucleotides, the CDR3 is TGCGCCAGCAGCTTGTTAGCGGGAGGTGGAGATACGCAGTATTTT. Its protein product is CASSLLAGGGDTQYF.

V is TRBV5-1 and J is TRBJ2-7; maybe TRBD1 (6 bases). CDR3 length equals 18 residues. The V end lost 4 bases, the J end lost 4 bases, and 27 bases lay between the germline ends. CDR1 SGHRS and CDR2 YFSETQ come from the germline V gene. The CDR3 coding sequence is TGCGCCAGCAGCCTAGTCCTATCCGGCGGACAGCCGGGATACGAGCAGTACTTC. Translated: CASSLVLSGGQPGYEQYF.

The CDR3 loop is CASSPPGSTVEQYF. As DNA, the CDR3 is TGTGCCAGCAGCCCACCCGGGAGTACTGTCGAGCAGTACTTC. The rearrangement joins TRBV5-4 to TRBJ2-7; perhaps TRBD2 as D (6 bases). This CDR3 contains 14 residues. V was trimmed by 4 bases and J by 6 bases, leaving 17 bases between them. Per the germline V gene, CDR1 is SGHNT and CDR2 is YYREEE (reference sequence).

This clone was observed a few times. CDR3 amino acids: CASSLDRSYEQYF. The CDR3 DNA follows: TGTGCCAGCAGCTTGGACCGTTCCTACGAGCAGTACTTC. V gene TRBV5-6 combines with J gene TRBJ2-7; D not certain. Germline V gene lookup returns CDR1 SGHDT and CDR2 YYEEEE. The CDR3 is made up of 13 amino acids. Trimming pared 0 bases from V and 1 base from J, leaving 5 bases between.

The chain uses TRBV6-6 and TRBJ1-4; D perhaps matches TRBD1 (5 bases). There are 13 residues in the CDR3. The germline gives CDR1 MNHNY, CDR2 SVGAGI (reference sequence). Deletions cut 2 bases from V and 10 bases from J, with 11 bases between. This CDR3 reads CASSYGGESKLFF. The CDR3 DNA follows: TGTGCCAGCAGTTACGGAGGGGAATCAAAACTGTTTTTT.

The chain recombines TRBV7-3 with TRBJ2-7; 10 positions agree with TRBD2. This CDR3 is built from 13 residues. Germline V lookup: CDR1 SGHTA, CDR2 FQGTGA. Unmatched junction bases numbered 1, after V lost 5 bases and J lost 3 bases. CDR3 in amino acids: CASSQREGYEQYF. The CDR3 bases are TGTGCCAGCAGCCAGCGGGAGGGCTACGAGCAGTACTTC.

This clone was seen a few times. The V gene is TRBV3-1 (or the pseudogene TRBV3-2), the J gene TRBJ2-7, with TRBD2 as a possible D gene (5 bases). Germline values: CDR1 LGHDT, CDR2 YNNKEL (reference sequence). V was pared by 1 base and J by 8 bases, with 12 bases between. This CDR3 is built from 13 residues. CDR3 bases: TGTGCCAGCAGCCAAGGCCTAGCCGCGAAGCAGTACTTC. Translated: CASSQGLAAKQYF.

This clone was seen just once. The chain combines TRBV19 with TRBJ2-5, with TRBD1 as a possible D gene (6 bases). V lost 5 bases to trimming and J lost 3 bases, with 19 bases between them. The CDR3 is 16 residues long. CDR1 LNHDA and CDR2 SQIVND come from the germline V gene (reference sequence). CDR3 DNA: TGTGCCAGTAGTGATCCGAGGGGATGGGACAAAGAGACCCAGTACTTC. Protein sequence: CASSDPRGWDKETQYF.

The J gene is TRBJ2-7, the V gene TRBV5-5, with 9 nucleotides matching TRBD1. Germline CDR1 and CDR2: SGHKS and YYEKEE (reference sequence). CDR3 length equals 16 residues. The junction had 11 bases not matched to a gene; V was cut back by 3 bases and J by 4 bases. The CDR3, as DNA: TGTGCCAGCAGCTCGCGACAGGGGGGCCCCCCATACGAGCAGTACTTC. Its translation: CASSSRQGGPPYEQYF.

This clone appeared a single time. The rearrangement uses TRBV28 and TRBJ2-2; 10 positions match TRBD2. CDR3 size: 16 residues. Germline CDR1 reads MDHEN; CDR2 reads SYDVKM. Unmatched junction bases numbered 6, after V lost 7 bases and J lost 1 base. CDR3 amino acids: CASNIRLAGNTGELFF. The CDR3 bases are TGTGCCAGCAATATAAGACTAGCGGGGAACACCGGGGAGCTGTTTTTT.

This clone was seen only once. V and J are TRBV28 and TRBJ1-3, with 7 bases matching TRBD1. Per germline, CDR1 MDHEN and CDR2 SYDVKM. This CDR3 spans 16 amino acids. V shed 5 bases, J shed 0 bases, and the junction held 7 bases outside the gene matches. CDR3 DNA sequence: TGTGCCAGCAGTCCGGGCAGGGGGACCTCTGGAAACACCATATATTTT. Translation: CASSPGRGTSGNTIYF.

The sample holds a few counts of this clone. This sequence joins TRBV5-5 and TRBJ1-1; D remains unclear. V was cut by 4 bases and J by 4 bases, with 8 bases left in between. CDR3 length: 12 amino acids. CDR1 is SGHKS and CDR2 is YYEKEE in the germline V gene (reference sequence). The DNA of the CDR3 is TGTGCCAGCAGCCCCTACACCACTGAAGCTTTCTTT. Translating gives CASSPYTTEAFF.

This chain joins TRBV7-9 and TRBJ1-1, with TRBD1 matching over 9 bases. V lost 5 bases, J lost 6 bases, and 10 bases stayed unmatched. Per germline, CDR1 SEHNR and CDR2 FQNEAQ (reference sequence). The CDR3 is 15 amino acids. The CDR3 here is CASSAPGQGTPEAFF. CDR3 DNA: TGTGCCAGCAGCGCTCCGGGACAGGGAACGCCTGAAGCTTTCTTT.